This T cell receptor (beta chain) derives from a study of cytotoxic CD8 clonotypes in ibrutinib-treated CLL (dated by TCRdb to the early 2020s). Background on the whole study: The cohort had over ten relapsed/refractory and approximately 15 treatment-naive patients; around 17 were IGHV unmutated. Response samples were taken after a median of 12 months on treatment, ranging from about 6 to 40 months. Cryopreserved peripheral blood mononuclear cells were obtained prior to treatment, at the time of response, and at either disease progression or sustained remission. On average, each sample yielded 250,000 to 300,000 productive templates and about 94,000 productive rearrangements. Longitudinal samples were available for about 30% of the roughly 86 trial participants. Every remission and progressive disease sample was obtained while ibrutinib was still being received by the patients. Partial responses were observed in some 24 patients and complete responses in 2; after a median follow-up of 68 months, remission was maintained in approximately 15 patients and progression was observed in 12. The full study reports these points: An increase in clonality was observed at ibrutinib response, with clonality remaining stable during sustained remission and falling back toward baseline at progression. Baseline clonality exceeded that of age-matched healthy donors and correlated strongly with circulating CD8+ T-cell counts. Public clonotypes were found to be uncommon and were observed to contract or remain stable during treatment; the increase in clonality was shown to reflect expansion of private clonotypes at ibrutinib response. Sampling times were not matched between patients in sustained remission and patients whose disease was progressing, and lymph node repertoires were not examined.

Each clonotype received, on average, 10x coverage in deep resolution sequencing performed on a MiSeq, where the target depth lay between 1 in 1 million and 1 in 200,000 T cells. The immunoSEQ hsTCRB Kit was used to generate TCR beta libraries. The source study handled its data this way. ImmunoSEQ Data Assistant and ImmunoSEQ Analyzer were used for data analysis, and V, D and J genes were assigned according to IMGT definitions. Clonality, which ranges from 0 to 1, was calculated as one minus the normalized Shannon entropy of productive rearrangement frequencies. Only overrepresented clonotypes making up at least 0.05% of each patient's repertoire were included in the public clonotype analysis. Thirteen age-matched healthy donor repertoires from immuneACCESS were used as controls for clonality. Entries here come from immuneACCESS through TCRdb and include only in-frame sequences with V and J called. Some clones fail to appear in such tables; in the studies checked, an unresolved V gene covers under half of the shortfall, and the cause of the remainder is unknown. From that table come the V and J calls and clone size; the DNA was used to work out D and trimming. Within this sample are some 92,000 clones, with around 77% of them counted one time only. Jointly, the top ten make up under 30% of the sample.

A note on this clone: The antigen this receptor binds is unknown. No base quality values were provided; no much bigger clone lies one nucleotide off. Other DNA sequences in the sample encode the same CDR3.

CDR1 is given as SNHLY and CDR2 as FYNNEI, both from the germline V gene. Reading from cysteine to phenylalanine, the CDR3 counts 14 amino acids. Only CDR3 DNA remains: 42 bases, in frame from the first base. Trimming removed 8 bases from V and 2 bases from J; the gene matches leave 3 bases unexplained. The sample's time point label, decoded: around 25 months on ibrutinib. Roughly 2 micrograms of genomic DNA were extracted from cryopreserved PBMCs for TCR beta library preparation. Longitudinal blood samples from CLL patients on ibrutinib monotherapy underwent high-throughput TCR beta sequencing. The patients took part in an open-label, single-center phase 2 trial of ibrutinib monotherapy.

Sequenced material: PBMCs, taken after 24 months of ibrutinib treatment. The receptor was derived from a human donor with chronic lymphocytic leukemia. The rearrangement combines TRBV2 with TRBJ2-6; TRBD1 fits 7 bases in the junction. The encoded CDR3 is CASSTGAGANVLTF. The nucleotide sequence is TGTGCCAGCTCAACAGGGGCTGGGGCCAACGTCCTGACTTTC.